This T cell receptor beta chain is drawn from a study of CD8+ T cells in alopecia areata. The sequencing template was cDNA reverse transcribed from extracted RNA. Method: immunoSEQ multiplex PCR; TCRdb's copy keeps in-frame clones and lacks some. The table shows 80,000 to 100,000 clones, with about 40% occurring only once. V shed 5 bases and J 0 bases; nucleotides not matched to a gene: 4. The CDR3 contains 16 residues. The germline gives CDR1 PRHDT, CDR2 FYEKMQ (reference sequence). Notes on the study in general: Elevated clonality characterized lesional scalp relative to normal scalp, particularly in alopecia totalis/universalis. Many expanded lesional clones remained in scalp and blood on tofacitinib.

Details on this clone: The antigen remains undetermined.

The treatment denotes: oral pan-JAK inhibitor, 5-10 mg twice daily. Collection of lesional scalp punch biopsies and peripheral blood was performed in alopecia areata patients. The researchers isolated CD4+ and CD8+ T cells from PBMCs by sorting. The source is a human donor with alopecia areata. This sequence joins TRBV13 and TRBJ2-3; TRBD2 matches 11 bases. The specimen was CD8+ T cells sorted from blood, collected at week 24, from a patient treated with tofacitinib. DNA of the CDR3: TGTGCCAGCAGCCTGCGGACTAGCGGGAGCACAGATACGCAGTATTTT. Translated: CASSLRTSGSTDTQYF.